Below, 18 T cell receptor beta chains from the same sample are listed, as sequenced in a study of blood T cell repertoires in COVID-19. Here immunoSEQ multiplex PCR was the method, and the copy in TCRdb shows in-frame clones only, minus some. This table holds fewer than 200,000 clones, about 86% found once. The sequenced material came from peripheral blood. All receptors derive from a man aged 65 to 79 with active or convalescent COVID-19.

This sequence joins TRBV6-5 and TRBJ1-1; 8 nucleotides align to TRBD1. The CDR3 is 16 amino acids. The V and J ends lost 2 bases and 7 bases, in that order; junction bases with no gene match: 12. The V gene's germline CDR1 is MNHEY and CDR2 SVGAGI. CDR3 sequence (DNA): TGTGCCAGCAGTTACAGGAATACAGGGGGAGTTCTTGAAGCTTTCTTT. Translation gives CASSYRNTGGVLEAFF.

J is TRBJ2-3 and V is TRBV10-3, with a weak D call TRBD2 (6 bases). Between the trimmed V and J ends, which lost 6 bases and 5 bases, there was a span of 15 bases. CDR3 length: 14 residues. Germline assignment: CDR1 ENHRY and CDR2 SYGVKD. The CDR3 reads CAISPRDFRDTQYF. The CDR3 DNA sequence: TGTGCCATCAGCCCGCGGGACTTCCGAGATACGCAGTATTTT.

The chain employs TRBV10-3 and TRBJ2-2; maybe TRBD2 (5 bases). Trimming removed 2 bases from V and 3 bases from J, with 13 bases in between. This CDR3 spans 16 amino acids. Germline V gives CDR1 ENHRY, CDR2 SYGVKD. CDR3: CAISESGGGDTGELFF. CDR3 DNA sequence: TGTGCCATCAGTGAGAGCGGCGGAGGTGACACCGGGGAGCTGTTTTTT.

This clone has more than one count but fewer than ten. V is TRBV7-2 and J is TRBJ2-7, with no clear D. Deletions cut 5 bases from V and 4 bases from J, with 6 bases between. The length of the CDR3 is 11 residues. The germline CDR1 and CDR2 sequences are SGHTA and FQGNSA. DNA of the CDR3: TGTGCCAGCAGCCGCTATTACGAGCAGTACTTC. Translating it yields CASSRYYEQYF.

This rearrangement joins TRBV18 to TRBJ2-5; 7 bases are shared with TRBD1. The CDR3 extends over 16 amino acids. Per the germline V gene, CDR1 is KGHSH and CDR2 is LQKENI. With V trimmed by 5 bases and J by 7 bases, 16 bases remained unmatched. CDR3 residues: CASSTDRAPLSGTQYF. The CDR3 nucleotides are TGTGCCAGCTCAACAGACAGGGCTCCACTTTCGGGGACCCAGTACTTC.

The chain links TRBV5-1 to TRBJ1-5; no firm D call. V was shortened by 0 bases and J by 2 bases, with 6 bases between the two germline ends. CDR1 and CDR2 (germline): SGHRS, YFSETQ. This CDR3 spans 14 amino acids. The CDR3 DNA is TGCGCCAGCAGCTTGGCCGGGGGCAATCAGCCCCAGCATTTT. Its translation: CASSLAGGNQPQHF. The variable domain in full, with the rest retrieved from reference TRBV5-1 and TRBJ1-5, is KAGVTQTPRYLIKTRGQQVTLSCSPISGHRSVSWYQQTPGQGLQFLFEYFSETQRNKGNFPGRFSGRQFSNSRSEMNVSTLELGDSALYLCASSLAGGNQPQHFGDGTRLSIL.

The rearrangement joins TRBV19 to TRBJ2-1, with 10 nucleotides matching TRBD2. CDR1 and CDR2 from the germline V gene are LNHDA and SQIVND (reference sequence). V lost 3 bases to trimming and J lost 0 bases; unmatched junction nucleotides: 8. The CDR3 runs to 18 residues. CDR3 in amino acids: CASSIGLAAHPSYNEQFF. The CDR3 region has the DNA TGTGCCAGTAGTATCGGACTAGCGGCCCACCCCTCCTACAATGAGCAGTTCTTC.

The gene calls are TRBV6-6 and TRBJ1-5, with TRBD1 identical over 8 bases. V lost 4 bases and J lost 2; bases outside the gene matches: 1. CDR1 MNHNY and CDR2 SVGAGI come from the germline V gene (reference sequence). This CDR3 region has 14 residues. The DNA of the CDR3 is TGTGCCAGCAGTTCGACAGGGGGCAATCAGCCCCAGCATTTT. It translates to CASSSTGGNQPQHF.

The rearrangement links TRBV7-2 to TRBJ1-1, with D maybe TRBD1 (6 bases). Trimming pared 5 bases from V and 7 bases from J, leaving 17 bases between. From germline, CDR1 is SGHTA and CDR2 FQGNSA. The CDR3 sequence is 14 residues long. For the CDR3, the DNA is TGTGCCAGCAGCACGGTGAGGGGGGGTGGTGAAGCTTTCTTT. This gives the protein CASSTVRGGGEAFF. The whole variable domain, filled in from reference TRBV7-2 and TRBJ1-1, reads GAGVSQSPSNKVTEKGKDVELRCDPISGHTALYWYRQSLGQGLEFLIYFQGNSAPDKSGLPSDRFSAERTGGSVSTLTIQRTQQEDSAVYLCASSTVRGGGEAFFGQGTRLTVV.

This chain connects TRBV19 to TRBJ1-2; TRBD1 aligns across 9 bases. The CDR3 is 15 amino acids. Per the germline V gene, CDR1 is LNHDA and CDR2 is SQIVND (reference sequence). J was trimmed by 3 bases and V by 5 bases; bases with no gene match: 7. CDR3 coding DNA: TGTGCCAGTAGTGTGGGGACAGGGCGACACTATGGCTACACCTTC. Translating it yields CASSVGTGRHYGYTF.

The DNA of the CDR3 is TGCGCCAGCAGCTATACAGGGAATTCTGGCAATGAGCAGTTCTTC. This gives the protein CASSYTGNSGNEQFF. This chain connects TRBV5-1 to TRBJ2-1, with D possibly being TRBD1 (6 bases). V was pared by 3 bases and J by 6 bases, with 16 bases between. This CDR3 spans 15 amino acids. Germline lookup yields CDR1 SGHRS and CDR2 YFSETQ.

This chain connects TRBV28 to TRBJ2-7; no firm D call. This CDR3 has 13 residues. Per germline, CDR1 MDHEN and CDR2 SYDVKM. Trimming pared 1 base from V and 3 bases from J, leaving 7 bases between. CDR3 sequence (DNA): TGTGCCAGCAGTTTATATGCGGTCTACGAGCAGTACTTC. The encoded protein is CASSLYAVYEQYF.

The chain combines TRBV12-3 or TRBV12-4 with TRBJ2-7; tentatively, D is TRBD1 (6 bases). CDR3 length: 13 amino acids. Trimming removed 4 bases from V and 2 bases from J, with 9 bases in between. For the CDR3, the DNA is TGTGCCAGCAGTTACAGGGTTGCCTACGAGCAGTACTTC. This translates into CASSYRVAYEQYF.

The gene calls are TRBV6-5 and TRBJ1-5; perhaps TRBD1 as D (5 bases). The CDR3 is 13 amino acids. V lost 6 bases and J 7 bases, leaving 13 bases between the germline ends. Germline CDR1 is MNHEY and CDR2 is SVGAGI. The CDR3 nucleotides are TGTGCCAGCAGCCGGGACTCGGGGCAGCCCCAGCATTTT. Its translation: CASSRDSGQPQHF.

This clone has a handful of counts. V and J are TRBV12-5 and TRBJ2-1; TRBD1 is a possible D gene (5 bases). Germline V gene lookup returns CDR1 LGHNT and CDR2 FRNRAP. The V end was cut by 0 bases, the J end by 0 bases, with 9 bases between. The CDR3 length is 16 residues. The CDR3 loop reads CASGLVRQGSYNEQFF. CDR3 nucleotide sequence: TGTGCTAGTGGTTTGGTAAGGCAGGGCTCCTACAATGAGCAGTTCTTC. Full variable domain (missing parts from reference TRBV12-5 and TRBJ2-1): DARVTQTPRHKVTEMGQEVTMRCQPILGHNTVFWYRQTMMQGLELLAYFRNRAPLDDSGMPKDRFSAEMPDATLATLKIQPSEPRDSAVYFCASGLVRQGSYNEQFFGPGTRLTVL.

The rearrangement uses TRBV7-2 and TRBJ1-1; D unresolved. Trimming cost V 5 bases and J 5 bases, with 18 bases left between them. CDR3 length equals 15 residues. Germline lookup yields CDR1 SGHTA and CDR2 FQGNSA. CDR3 bases: TGTGCCAGCAGCCCGGGCAGCCCTCGAGGGACTGAAGCTTTCTTT. It codes for CASSPGSPRGTEAFF. Drawing the rest from reference TRBV7-2 and TRBJ1-1, the complete variable domain is GAGVSQSPSNKVTEKGKDVELRCDPISGHTALYWYRQSLGQGLEFLIYFQGNSAPDKSGLPSDRFSAERTGGSVSTLTIQRTQQEDSAVYLCASSPGSPRGTEAFFGQGTRLTVV.

The CDR3 region has the DNA TGTGCCAGCAGTTCCAGGGAGACCCAGTACTTC. Translation: CASSSRETQYF. The chain recombines TRBV7-9 with TRBJ2-5; the D is unclear. V dropped 6 bases and J dropped 5 bases, with 7 bases sitting between them. The CDR3 is made up of 11 amino acids. CDR1 SEHNR and CDR2 FQNEAQ come from the germline V gene (reference sequence). The whole variable domain, filled in from reference TRBV7-9 and TRBJ2-5, reads DTGVSQNPRHKITKRGQNVTFRCDPISEHNRLYWYRQTLGQGPEFLTYFQNEAQLEKSRLLSDRFSAERPKGSFSTLEIQRTEQGDSAMYLCASSSRETQYFGPGTRLLVL.

The chain uses TRBV19 and TRBJ1-2; 10 bases match TRBD1. The CDR3 length is 16 residues. Losses at the gene ends were 1 base for V and 5 bases for J; bases not matched to a gene: 7. CDR1 and CDR2 (germline): LNHDA, SQIVND (reference sequence). CDR3 protein: CASSIVHGQGGYGYTF. The CDR3 region has the DNA TGTGCCAGTAGTATAGTCCACGGACAGGGGGGTTATGGCTACACCTTC.